These 12 T cell receptor beta chains were all obtained from the same sample, sequenced in a study of T cell responses to AZD1222 COVID-19 vaccine. The protocol was immunoSEQ multiplex PCR, while the TCRdb copy is restricted to in-frame clones and leaves out a portion. Of under 70,000 clones in the sample, about 74% were seen once. This sample comprised peripheral blood, obtained on day 0 of AZD1222 vaccination. These TCRs come from an adult in good health.

A word on this clone: The junction does not match germline at one end; this may be a read error. This chain joins TRBV2 and TRBJ2-2; 10 bases agree with TRBD1. The CDR3 has 15 amino acids. Germline lookup yields CDR1 SNHLY and CDR2 FYNNEI. CDR3 nucleotide sequence: TGTGCGAGCAGTAGACAGGGGGCATCCACCGGGGAGCTGTTTTTT. This gives the protein CASSRQGASTGELFF.

V is TRBV5-8 and J is TRBJ2-1; no clear D. Trimming cost V 10 bases and J 7 bases, with 21 bases left between them. This CDR3 is 14 amino acids long. Looked up from germline, CDR1 is SGHTS and CDR2 is YDEGEE. The CDR3 DNA reads as TGTGCCCCCCCCGGCTATCCATATTCGAATGAGCAGTTCTTC. This sequence encodes CAPPGYPYSNEQFF.

A few counts support this clone. J is TRBJ1-5 and V is TRBV4-2; D not resolved. Germline V gene data show CDR1 as LGHNA and CDR2 as YNFKEQ. The CDR3 contains 15 residues. The V gene lost 1 base and the J gene lost 7 bases, with 14 bases spanning the gap. The CDR3 bases are TGTGCCAGCAGCCAAGGATCGCCTGGCGAACAGCCCCAGCATTTT. Protein sequence: CASSQGSPGEQPQHF.

CDR3 protein: CASSPGQDSPLHF. The CDR3 nucleotides are TGTGCCAGCTCACCGGGTCAGGATTCACCCCTCCACTTT. The chain uses TRBV18 and TRBJ1-6; D is undetermined. CDR1 and CDR2 from the germline V gene are KGHSH and LQKENI. Deletions cut 3 bases from V and 8 bases from J, with 8 bases between. The CDR3 totals 13 residues.

This chain connects TRBV7-8 to TRBJ2-7, with D maybe TRBD1 (6 bases). Germline CDR1 is SGHVS and CDR2 is FQNEAQ. The CDR3 has 15 amino acids. The V gene lost 0 bases and the J gene lost 2 bases, with 11 bases spanning the gap. CDR3 in DNA: TGTGCCAGCAGCTTAGCGCAGGGGTTAGCCTACGAGCAGTACTTC. Translation gives CASSLAQGLAYEQYF. The full variable domain, completed using reference TRBV7-8 and TRBJ2-7, is GAGVSQSPRYKVAKRGQDVALRCDPISGHVSLFWYQQALGQGPEFLTYFQNEAQLDKSGLPSDRFFAERPEGSVSTLKIQRTQQEDSAVYLCASSLAQGLAYEQYFGPGTRLTVT.

The chain recombines TRBV19 with TRBJ1-5; TRBD1 matches 7 bases. V was clipped by 1 base and J by 0 bases; unmatched bases: 0. The CDR3 is 15 residues long. The germline V gene has CDR1 LNHDA and CDR2 SQIVND (reference sequence). CDR3 residues: CASSIGDSSNQPQHF. The CDR3 DNA reads as TGTGCCAGTAGTATAGGGGACAGTAGCAATCAGCCCCAGCATTTT.

V is TRBV15 and J is TRBJ1-4; no clear D gene. The V end was cut by 0 bases, the J end by 5 bases, with 7 bases between. Germline CDR1 is LNHNV and CDR2 is YYDKDF (reference sequence). This CDR3 is 14 amino acids long. This chain's CDR3 is CATSRDRSNEKLFF. The CDR3 region has the DNA TGTGCCACCAGCAGAGATCGGTCAAATGAAAAACTGTTTTTT.

V and J are TRBV28 and TRBJ1-1; TRBD1 might be the D (5 bases). CDR1 and CDR2 (germline): MDHEN, SYDVKM. The CDR3 consists of 14 residues. Trimming pared 2 bases from V and 1 base from J, leaving 8 bases between. In DNA form, the CDR3 reads TGTGCCAGCAGTTTAAGGGGCCCGAACACTGAAGCTTTCTTT. Its protein is CASSLRGPNTEAFF.

The chain uses TRBV27 and TRBJ2-2; D uncertain. Deletions cut 5 bases from V and 1 base from J, with 14 bases between. The CDR3 is 16 amino acids. In germline, CDR1 is MNHEY, CDR2 SMNVEV (reference sequence). The CDR3: CASSPIGRLNTGELFF. CDR3 nucleotides: TGTGCCAGCAGTCCAATCGGACGATTGAACACCGGGGAGCTGTTTTTT.

The table lists this clone with a few counts. The J gene is TRBJ1-2, the V gene TRBV27; D is perhaps TRBD1 (5 bases). In germline, CDR1 is MNHEY, CDR2 SMNVEV (reference sequence). This CDR3 has 15 amino acids. Trimming stripped 5 bases from V and 5 bases from J, with 18 bases between. The CDR3 DNA is TGTGCCAGCAGTGTAAGGGACGGGGGGAATTATGGCTACACCTTC. Its protein is CASSVRDGGNYGYTF.

The chain combines TRBV19 with TRBJ2-7; 8 bases fit TRBD1. Germline CDR1 and CDR2: LNHDA and SQIVND (reference sequence). The CDR3 has 15 amino acids. V shed 5 bases and J 0 bases; nucleotides not matched to a gene: 6. The CDR3, as DNA: TGTGCCAGTAGTTGGGGAACAGGGGGCTCCTACGAGCAGTACTTC. Translation gives CASSWGTGGSYEQYF. The full variable domain, with the rest looked up from reference TRBV19 and TRBJ2-7, is DGGITQSPKYLFRKEGQNVTLSCEQNLNHDAMYWYRQDPGQGLRLIYYSQIVNDFQKGDIAEGYSVSREKKESFPLTVTSAQKNPTAFYLCASSWGTGGSYEQYFGPGTRLTVT.

In its sample, this clone was seen once. Here the CDR3 reads CASSQADRDEMSQHF. The CDR3, as DNA: TGTGCCAGCAGCCAAGCGGACAGGGATGAAATGTCCCAGCATTTT. This chain links TRBV16 with TRBJ1-5, with 8 positions matching TRBD1. Looked up from germline, CDR1 is KGHSY and CDR2 is FQNENV. The CDR3 loop spans 15 amino acids. Unmatched junction bases numbered 11, after V lost 2 bases and J lost 11 bases.